One sample yielded the 29 T cell receptor beta chains listed below, sequenced in a study of blood T cell repertoires in COVID-19. Generated by immunoSEQ multiplex PCR, the TCRdb table keeps only in-frame clones and is missing some. The sample contains about 140,000 clones, around three quarters of which appear only once. Sequenced sample: peripheral blood. All receptors come from a man aged 45 to 65 with acute or convalescent COVID-19.

The rearrangement links TRBV3-1 (or the pseudogene TRBV3-2) to TRBJ1-6; D not certain. The length of the CDR3 is 15 residues. Trimming removed 0 bases from V and 9 bases from J, with 12 bases in between. Germline CDR1 reads LGHDT; CDR2 reads YNNKEL (reference sequence). Written as DNA, the CDR3 is TGTGCCAGCAGCCAAGATTTATCCGGTAGTTCACCCCTCCACTTT. This sequence encodes CASSQDLSGSSPLHF.

The chain has TRBV11-2 and TRBJ1-1; no reliable D call. V gave up 1 base and J gave up 0 bases, with 9 bases separating them. The germline V gene has CDR1 SGHAT and CDR2 FQNNGV. CDR3 size: 15 residues. This CDR3 reads CASSLASRVNTEAFF. CDR3 in DNA: TGTGCCAGCAGCTTAGCCTCTCGGGTGAACACTGAAGCTTTCTTT.

The chain joins TRBV5-6 to TRBJ2-3; 7 nucleotides align to TRBD1. The V gene's germline CDR1 is SGHDT and CDR2 YYEEEE. The CDR3 contains 19 residues. V shed 2 bases and J 4 bases; nucleotides not matched to a gene: 19. The CDR3 loop reads CASSFLDSGTAVPPDTQYF. The DNA for the CDR3 is TGTGCCAGCAGCTTCCTAGATTCCGGGACAGCAGTCCCCCCAGATACGCAGTATTTT.

This clone appeared a single time. This chain connects TRBV5-5 to TRBJ1-3; tentatively, D is TRBD1 (5 bases). CDR3 length: 17 amino acids. V lost 0 bases, J lost 0 bases, and 13 bases lay in between. Per germline, CDR1 SGHKS and CDR2 YYEKEE (reference sequence). CDR3 region: CASSLGGRVVSGNTIYF. The CDR3 region has the DNA TGTGCCAGCAGCTTGGGGGGCAGGGTGGTCTCTGGAAACACCATATATTTT.

This clone was observed once. The rearrangement joins TRBV28 to TRBJ1-1; D gene ambiguous. The CDR3 is made up of 13 amino acids. The germline V gene encodes CDR1 MDHEN and CDR2 SYDVKM. Trimming took 8 bases from V and 3 from J, leaving 13 bases between them. CDR3 DNA sequence: TGTGCCAGCGGGCTTGGTCGATACACTGAAGCTTTCTTT. Its translation: CASGLGRYTEAFF.

The CDR3 loop is CASSFDRGGNYGYTF. The CDR3 DNA sequence: TGTGCCAGCAGCTTTGACAGGGGTGGCAACTATGGCTACACCTTC. The rearrangement uses TRBV7-2 and TRBJ1-2; TRBD1 matches at 8 bases. This CDR3 region has 15 residues. Germline assignment: CDR1 SGHTA and CDR2 FQGNSA. V trimming: 3 bases; J trimming: 2 bases; junction bases outside the gene matches: 5.

This clone was found once. The chain joins TRBV10-3 to TRBJ2-3, with TRBD2 identical over 7 bases. There are 13 residues in the CDR3. The V and J ends lost 6 bases and 4 bases, in that order; junction bases with no gene match: 4. The germline V gene has CDR1 ENHRY and CDR2 SYGVKD. CDR3 loop: CAIRGDYSDTQYF. Written as DNA, the CDR3 is TGTGCCATCAGGGGGGACTATTCAGATACGCAGTATTTT.

Many counts were recorded for this clone. The chain has TRBV5-1 and TRBJ2-6, with D hard to call. Between the trimmed V and J ends, which lost 0 bases and 0 bases, there was a span of 4 bases. Germline values: CDR1 SGHRS, CDR2 YFSETQ. This CDR3 has 15 residues. Here the CDR3 DNA reads TGCGCCAGCAGCTTGGTTCTCTCTGGGGCCAACGTCCTGACTTTC. Its translation is CASSLVLSGANVLTF.

The CDR3 sequence: CASSVATGNTIYF. CDR3 coding DNA: TGTGCCAGCAGCGTAGCTACTGGAAACACCATATATTTT. The chain recombines TRBV9 with TRBJ1-3; D gene uncertain. Germline-derived CDR1 and CDR2 are SGDLS and YYNGEE. The length of the CDR3 is 13 residues. V lost 0 bases, J lost 2 bases, and 3 bases lay in between.

Written as DNA, the CDR3 is TGTGCCAGCTGGGCAGGGCCTAACTATGGCTACACCTTC. Its protein product is CASWAGPNYGYTF. This chain connects TRBV6-5 to TRBJ1-2, with TRBD1 as a possible D gene (5 bases). CDR1 is MNHEY, CDR2 SVGAGI, per germline. Trimming took off 8 bases at V and 0 bases at J, with 10 bases between the two ends. The CDR3 consists of 13 residues.

The rearrangement links TRBV6-5 to TRBJ2-1; TRBD2 matches at 9 bases. Germline V gives CDR1 MNHEY, CDR2 SVGAGI. The ends lost 0 bases at V and 5 bases at J; junction bases unmatched: 5. The CDR3 length is 16 residues. The CDR3 loop reads CASSYSGGGAHNEQFF. Here the CDR3 DNA reads TGTGCCAGCAGTTACTCAGGCGGGGGGGCCCACAATGAGCAGTTCTTC.

The rearrangement joins TRBV2 to TRBJ1-1; a weak D match, TRBD1 (5 bases). Per the germline V gene, CDR1 is SNHLY and CDR2 is FYNNEI. There are 14 residues in the CDR3. The V and J ends lost 9 bases and 2 bases respectively, with 16 bases between them. CDR3 nucleotides: TGTGCCAGTACAAAAACGGGGGTAAACACTGAAGCTTTCTTT. Protein product: CASTKTGVNTEAFF.

The chain couples TRBV18 to TRBJ2-5; 8 nucleotides line up with TRBD1. Looked up from germline, CDR1 is KGHSH and CDR2 is LQKENI. V dropped 4 bases and J dropped 2; count of bases not matched to a gene: 9. This CDR3 is built from 16 residues. CDR3 residues: CASSLDRVRSQETQYF. CDR3 DNA sequence: TGTGCCAGCTCACTGGACAGGGTCCGATCTCAAGAGACCCAGTACTTC.

V and J are TRBV6-5 and TRBJ1-5, with 9 bases fitting TRBD1. V trimming: 4 bases; J trimming: 5 bases; junction bases outside the gene matches: 9. The length of the CDR3 is 16 residues. Germline V lookup: CDR1 MNHEY, CDR2 SVGAGI. The CDR3 DNA reads as TGTGCCAGCAGTTCTGACGCGGGACAGGGTTATCAGCCCCAGCATTTT. Translation gives CASSSDAGQGYQPQHF.

The chain carries TRBV27 and TRBJ1-6; D gene unclear. The germline CDR1 and CDR2 sequences are MNHEY and SMNVEV (reference sequence). Trimming took 3 bases from V and 0 from J, leaving 6 bases between them. This CDR3 has 15 amino acids. CDR3 nucleotides: TGTGCCAGCAGTTTTTCCGGCTCCTATAATTCACCCCTCCACTTT. It is translated as CASSFSGSYNSPLHF.

This clone has just a few counts. The chain is built from TRBV2 and TRBJ2-5, with 9 bases that match TRBD2. From germline, CDR1 is SNHLY and CDR2 FYNNEI. The CDR3 contains 18 residues. With V trimmed by 5 bases and J by 5 bases, 18 bases remained unmatched. CDR3 sequence: CASSLRALGGGAPETQYF. Written as DNA, the CDR3 is TGTGCCAGCAGTCTTAGAGCGCTGGGCGGGGGGGCCCCCGAGACCCAGTACTTC. Complete variable domain (other parts from reference TRBV2 and TRBJ2-5): EPEVTQTPSHQVTQMGQEVILRCVPISNHLYFYWYRQILGQKVEFLVSFYNNEISEKSEIFDDQFSVERPDGSNFTLKIRSTKLEDSAMYFCASSLRALGGGAPETQYFGPGTRLLVL.

The rearrangement joins TRBV28 to TRBJ2-1, with a possible D match to TRBD2 (6 bases). This CDR3 is built from 13 residues. Germline CDR1 reads MDHEN; CDR2 reads SYDVKM. The V gene lost 6 bases and the J gene lost 9 bases, with 15 bases spanning the gap. The CDR3, as DNA: TGTGCCAGCAGGGAAGGCGGGATGGGTGAGCAGTTCTTC. This sequence encodes CASREGGMGEQFF.

The sample holds a few counts of this clone. V is TRBV18 and J is TRBJ2-1; perhaps TRBD1 as D (6 bases). Germline CDR1 is KGHSH and CDR2 is LQKENI. V lost 3 bases to trimming and J lost 10 bases, with 7 bases between them. The CDR3 runs to 11 residues. The chain's CDR3 is CASSPGTEQFF. The CDR3 DNA reads as TGTGCCAGCTCACCCGGGACAGAGCAGTTCTTC.

The gene calls are TRBV2 and TRBJ2-1, with 11 bases lining up with TRBD2. The CDR3 loop spans 16 amino acids. The germline CDR1 and CDR2 sequences are SNHLY and FYNNEI. The V gene end was trimmed by 7 bases and the J gene end by 3 bases; junction bases not matched to a gene: 8. The CDR3, as DNA: TGTGCCAGCACCCGAACAACTAGCGGGGGCTACAATGAGCAGTTCTTC. Protein: CASTRTTSGGYNEQFF. Full variable domain (rest looked up from reference TRBV2 and TRBJ2-1): EPEVTQTPSHQVTQMGQEVILRCVPISNHLYFYWYRQILGQKVEFLVSFYNNEISEKSEIFDDQFSVERPDGSNFTLKIRSTKLEDSAMYFCASTRTTSGGYNEQFFGPGTRLTVL.

This clone was seen more than once but under ten times. CDR3 coding DNA: TGCAGCGCGGGACAGGGGGATGGCTACACCTTC. Its protein is CSAGQGDGYTF. The chain carries TRBV29-1 and TRBJ1-2; the match to TRBD1 covers 11 bases. Germline values: CDR1 SQVTM, CDR2 ANQGSEA. CDR3 length: 11 residues. V shed 7 bases, J shed 6 bases, and the junction held 1 base outside the gene matches.

On this clone itself: Other DNA sequences of this sample code for an identical CDR3. This chain connects TRBV11-1 to TRBJ2-1; D is possibly TRBD2 (6 bases). With 5 bases removed from V and 6 bases from J, the gap between germline ends came to 17 bases. The V gene's germline CDR1 is SGHAT and CDR2 FQDESV (reference sequence). The CDR3 covers 15 residues. The CDR3 region has the DNA TGTGCCAGCAGCCGCGGAGGGCCCCCGGGCAATGAGCAGTTCTTC. Translation: CASSRGGPPGNEQFF.

This clone was seen more than once but under ten times. The rearrangement uses TRBV6-5 and TRBJ2-2; 7 positions match TRBD1. The germline V gene encodes CDR1 MNHEY and CDR2 SVGAGI. This CDR3 has 15 amino acids. The ends lost 4 bases at V and 7 bases at J; junction bases unmatched: 9. The CDR3: CASSSRQGMDGELFF. In DNA, the CDR3 is TGTGCCAGCAGTTCCCGACAGGGTATGGACGGGGAGCTGTTTTTT.

V gene TRBV19 combines with J gene TRBJ2-1, with 9 positions matching TRBD2. V lost 5 bases, J lost 6 bases, and 8 bases stayed unmatched. Germline CDR1 reads LNHDA; CDR2 reads SQIVND (reference sequence). The CDR3 is 15 amino acids. CDR3 sequence reads: CASSPGLAGFNEQFF. CDR3 nucleotides: TGTGCCAGTAGTCCTGGGCTAGCGGGATTCAATGAGCAGTTCTTC.

The chain links TRBV5-6 to TRBJ1-1; D perhaps matches TRBD1 (6 bases). V was trimmed by 5 bases and J by 3 bases, leaving 11 bases between them. This CDR3 contains 13 residues. Looked up from germline, CDR1 is SGHDT and CDR2 is YYEEEE. The CDR3 protein is CASSWAGDTEAFF. The DNA for the CDR3 is TGTGCCAGCAGTTGGGCAGGGGACACTGAAGCTTTCTTT.

This clone was seen only once. Other DNA sequences of this sample code for an identical CDR3. The chain is built from TRBV11-2 and TRBJ2-5; perhaps TRBD1 as D (8 bases). The V end was cut by 4 bases, the J end by 5 bases, with 20 bases between. Germline CDR1 reads SGHAT; CDR2 reads FQNNGV. CDR3 length: 16 residues. CDR3 loop: CASSSDLDREGETQYF. The CDR3 nucleotides are TGTGCCAGCAGCTCAGACCTGGACAGGGAGGGGGAGACCCAGTACTTC.

The genes are TRBV6-4 and TRBJ1-3, with D hard to call. Germline assignment: CDR1 MRHNA and CDR2 SNTAGT. Trimming took off 0 bases at V and 0 bases at J, with 12 bases between the two ends. The CDR3 runs 17 residues. The CDR3 bases are TGTGCCAGCAGTGACTCTGTGACGAACAGCTCTGGAAACACCATATATTTT. Its protein is CASSDSVTNSSGNTIYF.

The chain has TRBV6-2 or TRBV6-3 and TRBJ1-1; D is possibly TRBD1 (5 bases). Germline CDR1 is MNHEY and CDR2 is SVGEGT. The ends were cut back, 1 base at V and 8 bases at J, with 14 bases in the middle. This CDR3 spans 14 amino acids. The CDR3 loop is CASSYLNGQGEAFF. The CDR3, as DNA: TGTGCCAGCAGTTACTTGAACGGGCAGGGAGAAGCTTTCTTT.

The chain employs TRBV6-5 and TRBJ1-2, with 9 positions matching TRBD1. Germline V CDR1 and CDR2: MNHEY, SVGAGI. V lost 8 bases to trimming and J lost 8 bases; unmatched junction nucleotides: 12. This CDR3 is built from 14 residues. The CDR3 spells CASVPLTGGSGYTF. Here the CDR3 DNA reads TGTGCCAGCGTTCCCCTTACAGGGGGCAGCGGCTACACCTTC.

The genes are TRBV6-2 or TRBV6-3 and TRBJ1-2; D gene uncertain. CDR1 and CDR2 from the germline V gene are MNHEY and SVGEGT. The ends were cut back, 4 bases at V and 7 bases at J, with 13 bases in the middle. CDR3 length: 13 residues. Here the CDR3 reads CASSLPLQIGYTF. CDR3 DNA sequence: TGTGCCAGCAGTTTACCCCTACAGATTGGCTACACCTTC.